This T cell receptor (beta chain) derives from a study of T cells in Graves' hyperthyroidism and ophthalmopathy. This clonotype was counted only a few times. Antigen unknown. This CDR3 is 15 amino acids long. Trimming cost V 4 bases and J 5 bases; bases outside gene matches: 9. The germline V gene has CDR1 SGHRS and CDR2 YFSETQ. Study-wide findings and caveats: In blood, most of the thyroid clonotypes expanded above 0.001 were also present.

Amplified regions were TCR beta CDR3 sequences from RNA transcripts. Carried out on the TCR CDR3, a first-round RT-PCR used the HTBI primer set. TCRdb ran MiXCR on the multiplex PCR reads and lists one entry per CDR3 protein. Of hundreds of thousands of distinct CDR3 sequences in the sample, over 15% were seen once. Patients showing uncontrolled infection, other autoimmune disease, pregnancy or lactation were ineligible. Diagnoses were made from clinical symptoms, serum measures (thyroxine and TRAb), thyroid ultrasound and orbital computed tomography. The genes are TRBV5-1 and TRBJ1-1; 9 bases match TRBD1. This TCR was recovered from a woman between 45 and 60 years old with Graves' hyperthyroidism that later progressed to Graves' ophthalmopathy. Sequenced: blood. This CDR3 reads CASSARDRVGTEAFF. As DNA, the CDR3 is TGCGCCAGCAGCGCCCGGGACAGGGTGGGAACTGAAGCTTTCTTT. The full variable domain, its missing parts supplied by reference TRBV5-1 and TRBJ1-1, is KAGVTQTPRYLIKTRGQQVTLSCSPISGHRSVSWYQQTPGQGLQFLFEYFSETQRNKGNFPGRFSGRQFSNSRSEMNVSTLELGDSALYLCASSARDRVGTEAFFGQGTRLTVV.